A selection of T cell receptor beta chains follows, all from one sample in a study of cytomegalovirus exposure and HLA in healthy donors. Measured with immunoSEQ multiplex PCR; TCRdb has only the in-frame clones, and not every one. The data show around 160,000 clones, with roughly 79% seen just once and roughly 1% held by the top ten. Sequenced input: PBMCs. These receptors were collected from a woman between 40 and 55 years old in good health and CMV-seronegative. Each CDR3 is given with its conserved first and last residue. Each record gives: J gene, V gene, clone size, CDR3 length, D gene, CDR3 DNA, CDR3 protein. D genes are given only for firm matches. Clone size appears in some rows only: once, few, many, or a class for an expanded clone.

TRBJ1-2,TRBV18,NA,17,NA,TGTGCCAGCTCACCACCGGTGGGAGTCCGGAACAGCTATGGCTACACCTTC,CASSPPVGVRNSYGYTF
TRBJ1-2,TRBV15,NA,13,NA,TGTGCCACCAGCAGAGGGGAGGCGCTCGGCTACACCTTC,CATSRGEALGYTF
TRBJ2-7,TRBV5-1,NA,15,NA,TGCGCCAGCAGCTTGTTTCGGGAGAAGGATAACGAGCAGTACTTC,CASSLFREKDNEQYF
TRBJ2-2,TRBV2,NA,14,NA,TGTGCCAGCCAAAATCAGAAGGAGACCGGGGAGCTGTTTTTT,CASQNQKETGELFF
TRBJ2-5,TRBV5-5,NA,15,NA,TGTGCCAGCAGCTCCCTCACTAGCATCCAAGAGACCCAGTACTTC,CASSSLTSIQETQYF
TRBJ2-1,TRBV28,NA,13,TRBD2,TGTGCCAGCAGTTTATTGGCGGGAGGAAAGCAGTTCTTC,CASSLLAGGKQFF
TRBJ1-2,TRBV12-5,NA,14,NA,TGTGCTAGTGGTTTGGGGGGGAGGGTTGTTGGCTACACCTTC,CASGLGGRVVGYTF
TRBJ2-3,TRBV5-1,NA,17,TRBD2,TGCGCCAGCAGCTCCGGATGGACTAGCGGTTCCACAGATACGCAGTATTTT,CASSSGWTSGSTDTQYF
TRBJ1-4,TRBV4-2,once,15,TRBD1,TGTGCCAGCAGCCAAGGGACAGGGGGGAATGAAAAACTGTTTTTT,CASSQGTGGNEKLFF
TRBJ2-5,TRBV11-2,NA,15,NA,TGTGCCAGCAGCCTCCGAGGTGTAGGCGGGGAGACCCAGTACTTC,CASSLRGVGGETQYF
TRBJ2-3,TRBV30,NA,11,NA,TGTGCCTCCTTGACTCAGTATACGCAGTATTTT,CASLTQYTQYF
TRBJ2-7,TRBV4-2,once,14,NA,TGTGCCAGCAGCCAAGAGCCAGGGGCCTACGAGCAGTACTTC,CASSQEPGAYEQYF
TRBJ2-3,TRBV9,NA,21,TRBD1,TGTGCCAGCAGTCTAGGTCCTGGGACAGGGGGCATCGTAATTGGTGCAGATACGCAGTATTTT,CASSLGPGTGGIVIGADTQYF
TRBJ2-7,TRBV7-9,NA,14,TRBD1,TGTGCCAGCAGCTCCGACAGGGGTTTAAGGGAGCAGTACTTC,CASSSDRGLREQYF
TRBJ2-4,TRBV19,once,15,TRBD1,TGTGCCAGTAGTATAGGGGACAGTCCGGAAAACATTCAGTACTTC,CASSIGDSPENIQYF
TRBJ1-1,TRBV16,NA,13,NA,TGTGCCAGCAGCCTAACCACGGGCACTGAAGCTTTCTTT,CASSLTTGTEAFF
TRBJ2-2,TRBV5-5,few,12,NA,TGTGCCAGCAGCTCGGTCACCGGGGAGCTGTTTTTT,CASSSVTGELFF
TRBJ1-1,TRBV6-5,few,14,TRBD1,TGTGCCAGCAGAGACAGGGGTTGGAACACTGAAGCTTTCTTT,CASRDRGWNTEAFF